Sequencing of this TCR beta chain was carried out in a study of identical twins. A universal primer site came from template switching; cDNA carried unique molecular identifiers. TCRdb passed the 5' RACE reads through MiXCR, listing each CDR3 protein once. This sample has about 280,000 distinct CDR3 sequences, with roughly 8.6% found just once. Germline V gene sequence: CDR1 SGHDN, CDR2 FVKESK. V gave up 2 bases and J gave up 1 base; unmatched junction bases: 1. This CDR3 has 14 residues. Broader study findings: Conclusions relied on cross-sectional statistical analysis, not following the same donors. Out-of-frame TCR alpha sharing observed in monozygotic twins exceeded model estimates.

Among all donors, each was a healthy Caucasian. This clonotype was counted between two and nine times. Its target is unknown. The same sample was also studied in work on yellow fever vaccine responses in identical twins.

The TCR sequence derives from a woman aged 18-35 years in good health. Sample: memory (CD45RO+) T cells sorted from blood. The chain couples TRBV14 to TRBJ2-5, with TRBD1 identical over 7 bases. The CDR3 spells CASSQNRGQETQYF. As DNA, the CDR3 is TGTGCCAGCAGCCAAAACAGGGGCCAAGAGACCCAGTACTTC.